These T cell receptor beta chains were read from a single sample in a study of CD8 T cells in ankylosing spondylitis. Via MiXCR, TCRdb re-called the 5' RACE reads, giving one row per CDR3 protein. This table holds tens of thousands of distinct CDR3 sequences, 5.3% found once. The specimen was blood, either unsorted or a sorted T cell fraction (not recorded which). Receptor source: a male donor with ankylosing spondylitis or in good health (not recorded which). The CDR3 runs from the conserved cysteine through the conserved F or W. The D gene is left open where the match is weak. The size of a clone is reported for some rows only, either as once, few or many, or as a class for expanded clones.

J gene,clone size,D gene,V gene,CDR3 DNA,CDR3 protein
TRBJ2-5,many,-,TRBV10-2,TGCGCCAGCAGTGAGTCCGAGACCCAGTACTTC,CASSESETQYF
TRBJ2-7,many,TRBD1,TRBV27,TGTGCCAGCAGCGAAACACCGGGACAGGGGTACTACGAGCAGTACTTC,CASSETPGQGYYEQYF
TRBJ1-2,many,-,TRBV3-1,TGTGCCAGCAGCCAAGATTCAGGGAGGGGCTACACCTTC,CASSQDSGRGYTF
TRBJ2-6,many,-,TRBV27,TGTGCCAGCACTCACTTTGGAGGGTCAGGGGCCAACGTCCTGACTTTC,CASTHFGGSGANVLTF
TRBJ1-1,many,-,TRBV4-1,TGCGCCAGCAGCCCCCCGGCCAGTGTTTACACTGAAGCTTTCTTT,CASSPPASVYTEAFF
TRBJ1-4,many,-,TRBV4-1,TGCGCCAGCAGCCGTCAAATTGGGACAACTAATGAAAAACTGTTTTTT,CASSRQIGTTNEKLFF
TRBJ1-1,many,TRBD1,TRBV20-1,TGCAGTGCTAGAGATTCGGGGGGTCAGGGGGACACTGAAGCTTTCTTT,CSARDSGGQGDTEAFF
TRBJ2-3,many,-,TRBV30,TGTGCCTGGAGTCCGCCCCCAACTAAGTGGGGGGCAGATACGCAGTATTTT,CAWSPPPTKWGADTQYF
TRBJ2-5,many,TRBD2,TRBV7-7,TGTGCTACGTCTAGCGGGGGGACAACGTGGGAGACCCAGTACTTC,CATSSGGTTWETQYF
TRBJ2-3,many,TRBD2,TRBV12-3/TRBV12-4,TGTGCCAGCAGGCCGACAGCAGGCCTTCTAGCGGGGGTCACAGATACGCAGTATTTT,CASRPTAGLLAGVTDTQYF
TRBJ1-1,-,-,TRBV5-1,TGCGCCAGCAGCTTGAATTGGGGTATGAACACTGAAGCTTTCTTT,CASSLNWGMNTEAFF
TRBJ1-4,many,-,TRBV2,TGTGCCACCCGGCCGGGGAGGATTGAAAAACTGTTTTTT,CATRPGRIEKLFF
TRBJ1-6,many,-,TRBV6-5,TGTGCCAGCAGTTACACCTCCCAGGGGAAAGATAATTCACCCCTCCACTTT,CASSYTSQGKDNSPLHF
TRBJ2-1,many,-,TRBV12-3/TRBV12-4,TGTGCCAGCAGTTCTACAGGGTGGAATGAGCAGTTCTTC,CASSSTGWNEQFF
TRBJ2-3,many,TRBD1,TRBV5-5,TGTGCCAGCAGCCCGCGGGACAGGGAGGGATCAGATACGCAGTATTTT,CASSPRDREGSDTQYF
TRBJ2-7,many,TRBD1,TRBV27,TGTGCCAGCAGTCGGACAGGGAGCTTTTACGAGCAGTACTTC,CASSRTGSFYEQYF
TRBJ2-1,many,-,TRBV19,TGTGCCAGTAGTCAGACTCAGGCTGGTGAGCAGTTCTTC,CASSQTQAGEQFF
TRBJ2-1,many,-,TRBV30,TGTGCCTGGAGTGTGGACTACAATGAGCAGTTCTTC,CAWSVDYNEQFF
TRBJ1-5,many,TRBD1,TRBV12-3/TRBV12-4,TGTGCCAGCAGTACCGGGACAGGGTATAGCAATCAGCCCCAGCATTTT,CASSTGTGYSNQPQHF
TRBJ1-2,many,-,TRBV15,TGTGCCACCAGCAACCTCTCCCCCGGATCTAACTATGGCTACACCTTC,CATSNLSPGSNYGYTF
TRBJ2-1,-,TRBD2,TRBV7-2,TGTGCCAGCAGCTTAGGGACTAGCGGGGGGAAAAATGAGCAGTTCTTC,CASSLGTSGGKNEQFF
TRBJ1-6,-,-,TRBV3-1,TGTGCCAGCAGCCAAGGACAGGAGGATAATTCACCCCTCCACTTT,CASSQGQEDNSPLHF
TRBJ2-2,many,TRBD1,TRBV27,TGTGCCAGCAGTTCCGGACAGGGCCCCGGGGAGCTGTTTTTT,CASSSGQGPGELFF
TRBJ2-1,many,-,TRBV5-1,TGCGCCAGCAGCTCCGACGGGACTTCCTACAATGAGCAGTTCTTC,CASSSDGTSYNEQFF
TRBJ1-5,many,-,TRBV27,TGTGCCAGCAGTCCCCCGGGAATGCCCCAGCATTTT,CASSPPGMPQHF
TRBJ2-5,many,-,TRBV12-3/TRBV12-4,TGTGCCAGCAGTCGTACAGGAGGGCAAGAGACCCAGTACTTC,CASSRTGGQETQYF
TRBJ1-4,many,-,TRBV7-9,TGTGCCAGCAGCTTAAAGGGGAATGAAAAACTGTTTTTT,CASSLKGNEKLFF
TRBJ1-5,many,-,TRBV6-1,TGTGCCAGCAGGGCGTCTCTGGGGCTAGGGGATCAGCCCCAGCATTTT,CASRASLGLGDQPQHF
TRBJ2-1,many,-,TRBV19,TGTGCCAGTAGTATAGATGGGGGGGGCTCCTCGGCTGAGCAGTTCTTC,CASSIDGGGSSAEQFF
TRBJ1-1,many,-,TRBV5-1,TGCGCCAGCAGCGACAGGCTAATGAACACTGAAGCTTTCTTT,CASSDRLMNTEAFF
TRBJ2-7,-,-,TRBV7-2,TGTGCCAGCAGCTTAGACGGATTTCAAGGGTACGAGCAGTACTTC,CASSLDGFQGYEQYF
TRBJ1-1,many,-,TRBV28,TGTGCCAGCAGTTTTAAGGCCAACACTGAAGCTTTCTTT,CASSFKANTEAFF
TRBJ2-2,many,-,TRBV20-1,TGCAGTGCTCTTTCCGCTCCCGGGGAGCTGTTTTTT,CSALSAPGELFF
TRBJ1-5,many,-,TRBV3-1,TGTGCCAGCAGCCAACAGGGGAGCAATCAGCCCCAGCATTTT,CASSQQGSNQPQHF
TRBJ2-7,many,-,TRBV6-2/TRBV6-3,TGTGCCAGCAGTATCCGGACAGAATCCTACGAGCAGTACTTC,CASSIRTESYEQYF
TRBJ2-7,many,TRBD1,TRBV28,TGTGCCAGCAGTACAAGGACAGGGTGGGAGCAGTACTTC,CASSTRTGWEQYF
TRBJ2-3,many,-,TRBV6-1,TGTGCCACCAGCAGTTGGGGCGGGGTACGCACAGATACGCAGTATTTT,CATSSWGGVRTDTQYF
TRBJ2-5,many,TRBD1,TRBV5-1,TGCGCCAGCAGCAAGACAGGGGACATGTGGGAGACCCAGTACTTC,CASSKTGDMWETQYF
TRBJ2-7,many,-,TRBV30,TGTGCCTGGAGTAAGGGGAGCCCCTACGAGCAGTACTTC,CAWSKGSPYEQYF
TRBJ1-3,many,-,TRBV20-1,TGCAGTGCTATTCCCCCTACGCTCGGAAACACCATATATTTT,CSAIPPTLGNTIYF
TRBJ2-5,many,-,TRBV7-6,TGTGCCAGCAGCTCATTAACCGGAGGGCAAGAGACCCAGTACTTC,CASSSLTGGQETQYF
TRBJ2-1,many,-,TRBV24-1,TGTGCCACCAGTGATTCTCATGGACAGAGCTCCTACAATGAGCAGTTCTTC,CATSDSHGQSSYNEQFF
TRBJ2-3,many,-,TRBV6-1,TGTGCCAGCAGTGAACAAGTGGTTGGGGTGCCAATGTTT,CASSEQVVGVPMF
TRBJ1-2,many,TRBD1,TRBV20-1,TGCAGCGAGGACAGGGGGCTCTATGGCTACACCTTC,CSEDRGLYGYTF
TRBJ1-2,-,TRBD1,TRBV6-2/TRBV6-3,TGTGCCAGCAGCGACAGGGCTTTTGGCTACACCTTC,CASSDRAFGYTF
TRBJ2-7,many,TRBD1,TRBV6-5,TGTGCCAGCAGTTACGGGACAGGGATCGAGCAGTACTTC,CASSYGTGIEQYF
TRBJ1-1,many,-,TRBV4-3,TGCGCCAGCAGCCAAGTAGAGTCGAACACTGAAGCTTTCTTT,CASSQVESNTEAFF
TRBJ2-1,many,TRBD1,TRBV20-1,TGCAGTGCTAGAGCCGGGACAGGAGACAATGAGCAGTTCTTC,CSARAGTGDNEQFF
TRBJ2-1,many,TRBD1,TRBV6-1,TGTGCCAGCAGGACAGGGGTTGACAATGAGCAGTTCTTC,CASRTGVDNEQFF
TRBJ1-1,-,-,TRBV12-3/TRBV12-4,TGTACCAGCACAAGACATCCAGTTAGATCTTTCTTT,CTSTRHPVRSFF
TRBJ2-1,many,TRBD2,TRBV5-1,TGCGCCAGCAGCTTCGGGACTAGCGGCTACAATGAGCAGTTCTTC,CASSFGTSGYNEQFF
TRBJ1-1,many,-,TRBV3-1,TGTGCCAGCAGCGGGGACGTCTTTTTAGCTTTCTTT,CASSGDVFLAFF
TRBJ1-4,many,-,TRBV4-1,TGCGCCAGCAGCCAAGATGAGAGGGTGTTTTTT,CASSQDERVFF
TRBJ1-4,many,-,TRBV20-1,TGCAGTGCTAGTTATTCCAGGGGTTCAACTAATGAAAAACTGTTTTTT,CSASYSRGSTNEKLFF
TRBJ2-3,many,TRBD2,TRBV28,TGTGCCAGCAGTCCGGGACTAGCGGTGTACGTGGATACGCAGTATTTT,CASSPGLAVYVDTQYF
TRBJ1-2,medium-sized,-,TRBV6-5,TGTGCCAGCAGTTACAGGGGCAGGGCTAACTATGGCTACACCTTC,CASSYRGRANYGYTF
TRBJ1-4,many,-,TRBV5-1,TGCGCCAGCAGCTGGGGACAAGGGGCGACTAATGAAAAACTGTTTTTT,CASSWGQGATNEKLFF
TRBJ2-2,many,TRBD2,TRBV20-1,TGCAGTGCTAGAGATTTCGCGGGGGTTCGGAATTCCGGGGAGCTGTTTTTT,CSARDFAGVRNSGELFF
TRBJ2-5,many,-,TRBV5-1,TGCGCCAGCAGCTTGTTTGGGGACCAAGAGACCCAGTACTTC,CASSLFGDQETQYF